The clone carrying this T cell receptor beta chain appeared once. The record originates from a study of blood T cell repertoires in COVID-19. Study summary: Sources were T cells, B-cell-depleted T cells, or PBMCs; the material itself was cDNA or gDNA.

Repertoires were generated with immunoSEQ multiplex PCR, while TCRdb's copy carries only in-frame clones and drops some. Of about 430,000 clones listed, 80% to 90% were seen once; the top ten hold about 1.1%. The study drew participants aged about 18 to 89 years from about two dozen US areas. The study assigned cohorts using participant-reported clinical history. Resolution of symptoms, clearance, or two negative PCRs was present in recovered Cohort 3 donors. V was trimmed by 0 bases and J by 6 bases, leaving 9 bases between them. The germline V gene encodes CDR1 SEHNR and CDR2 FQNEAQ (reference sequence). The CDR3 length is 14 residues.

The chain couples TRBV7-9 to TRBJ2-1; tentative D call: TRBD1 (5 bases). The sequenced sample was PBMCs or T cells enriched from blood (not recorded which). The clonotype comes from a young man who had recovered from COVID-19. The CDR3 bases are TGTGCCAGCAGCTTAGCGCAGGGAAGCAATGAGCAGTTCTTC. Translating gives CASSLAQGSNEQFF.